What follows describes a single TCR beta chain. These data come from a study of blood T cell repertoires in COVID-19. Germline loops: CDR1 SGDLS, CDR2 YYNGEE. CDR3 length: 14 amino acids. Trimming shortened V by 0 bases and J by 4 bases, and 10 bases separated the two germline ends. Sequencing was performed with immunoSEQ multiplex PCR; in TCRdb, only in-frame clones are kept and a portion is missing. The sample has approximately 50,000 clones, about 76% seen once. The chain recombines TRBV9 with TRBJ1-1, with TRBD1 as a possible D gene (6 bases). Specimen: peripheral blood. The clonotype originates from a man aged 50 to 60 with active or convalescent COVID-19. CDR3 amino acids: CASSVVGQPTEAFF. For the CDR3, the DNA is TGTGCCAGCAGCGTAGTCGGACAGCCCACTGAAGCTTTCTTT.